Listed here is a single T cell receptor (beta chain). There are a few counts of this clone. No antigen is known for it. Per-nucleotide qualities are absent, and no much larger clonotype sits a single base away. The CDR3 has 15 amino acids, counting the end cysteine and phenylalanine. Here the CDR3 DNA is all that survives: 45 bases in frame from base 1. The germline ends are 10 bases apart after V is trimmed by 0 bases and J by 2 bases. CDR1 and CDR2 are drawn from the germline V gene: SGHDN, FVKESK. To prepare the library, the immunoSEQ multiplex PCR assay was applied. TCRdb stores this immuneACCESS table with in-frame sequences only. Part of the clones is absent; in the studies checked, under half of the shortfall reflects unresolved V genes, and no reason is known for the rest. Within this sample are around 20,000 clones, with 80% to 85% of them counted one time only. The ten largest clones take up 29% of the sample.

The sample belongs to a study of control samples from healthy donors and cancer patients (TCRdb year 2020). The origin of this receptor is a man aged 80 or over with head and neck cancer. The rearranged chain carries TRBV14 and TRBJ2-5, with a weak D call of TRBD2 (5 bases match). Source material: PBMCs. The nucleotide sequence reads TGTGCCAGCAGCCAAGATCTAGCTCTGCAAGAGACCCAGTACTTC. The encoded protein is CASSQDLALQETQYF.